This T cell receptor beta chain was identified in a study of human T cells and chemical hapten exposure. Study context: Sensitization employed 2% DPC on approximately 2 cm by approximately 2 cm of upper inner arm skin. The patients were mostly female; they had alopecia areata, totalis or universalis. Whole-study findings and limits: All donors were alopecia patients, so their immunity may differ from that of healthy people.

Regarding this clonotype: Its antigen is unidentified.

Separate cDNA molecules received unique molecular identifiers, which the library attached to them. TCRdb independently ran MiXCR on the RACE reads; one entry per CDR3 protein. The sample has about 190,000 distinct CDR3 sequences, around 25% seen once. As to time point: patch test 3, about 24 weeks after DPC sensitization. Treatment noted: therapeutic diphenylcyclopropenone sensitization with weekly scalp DPC. This CDR3 is built from 17 residues. Germline V lookup: CDR1 SGHNT, CDR2 YYREEE (reference sequence). Trimming stripped 6 bases from V and 5 bases from J, with 25 bases between. J is TRBJ2-3 and V is TRBV5-4; D is possibly TRBD2 (7 bases). This receptor was taken from a woman aged 40 to 55 with alopecia areata. Some clones in this sample may be carry-over from other donors' samples. Here the sequenced sample was whole blood, taken in connection with sensitization to the hapten diphenylcyclopropenone (DPC). CDR3 sequence (DNA): TGTGCCAGCAAGGGGGGAGGGCCTAACACGGCCAGAGATACGCAGTATTTT. Its translation is CASKGGGPNTARDTQYF.